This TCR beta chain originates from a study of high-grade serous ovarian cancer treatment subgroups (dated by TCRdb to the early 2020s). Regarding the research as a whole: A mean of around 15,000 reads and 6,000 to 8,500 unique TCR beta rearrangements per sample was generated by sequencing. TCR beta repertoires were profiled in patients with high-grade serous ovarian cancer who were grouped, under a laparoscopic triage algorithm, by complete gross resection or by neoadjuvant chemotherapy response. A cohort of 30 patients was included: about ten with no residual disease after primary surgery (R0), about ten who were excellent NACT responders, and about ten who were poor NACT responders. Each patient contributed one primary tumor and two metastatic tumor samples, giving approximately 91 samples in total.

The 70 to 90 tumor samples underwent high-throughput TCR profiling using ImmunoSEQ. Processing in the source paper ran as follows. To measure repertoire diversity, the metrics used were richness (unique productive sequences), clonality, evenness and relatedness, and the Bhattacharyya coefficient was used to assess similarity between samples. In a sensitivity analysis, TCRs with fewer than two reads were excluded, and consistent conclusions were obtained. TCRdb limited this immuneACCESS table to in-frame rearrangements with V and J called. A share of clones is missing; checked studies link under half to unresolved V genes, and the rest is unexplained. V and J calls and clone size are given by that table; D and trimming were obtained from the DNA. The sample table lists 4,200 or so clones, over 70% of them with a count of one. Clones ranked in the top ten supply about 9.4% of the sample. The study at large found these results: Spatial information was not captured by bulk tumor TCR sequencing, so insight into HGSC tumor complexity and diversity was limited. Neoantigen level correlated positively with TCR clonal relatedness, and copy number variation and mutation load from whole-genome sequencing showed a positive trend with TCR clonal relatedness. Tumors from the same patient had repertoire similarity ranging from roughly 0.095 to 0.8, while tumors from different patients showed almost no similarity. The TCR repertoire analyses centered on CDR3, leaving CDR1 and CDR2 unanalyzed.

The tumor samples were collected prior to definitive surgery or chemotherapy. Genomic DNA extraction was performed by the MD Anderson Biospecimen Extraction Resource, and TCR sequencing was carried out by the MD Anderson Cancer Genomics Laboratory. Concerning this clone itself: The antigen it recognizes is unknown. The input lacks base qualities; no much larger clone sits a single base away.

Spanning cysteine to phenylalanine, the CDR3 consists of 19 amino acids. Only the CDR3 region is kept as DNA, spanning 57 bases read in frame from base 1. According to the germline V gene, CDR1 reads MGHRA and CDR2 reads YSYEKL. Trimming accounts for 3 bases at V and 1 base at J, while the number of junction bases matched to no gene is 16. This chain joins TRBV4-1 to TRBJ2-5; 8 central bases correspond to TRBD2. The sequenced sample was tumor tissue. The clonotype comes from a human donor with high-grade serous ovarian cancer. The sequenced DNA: TGCGCCAGCAGCCAGGAACACAATCCGCCAGCGGGGGTCCAAGAGACCCAGTACTTC. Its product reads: CASSQEHNPPAGVQETQYF.